This T cell receptor beta chain stems from a study of blood T cell repertoires in COVID-19 (dated by TCRdb to 2020 to 2022). About the investigation overall: Samples from collaborators originated in the United States, Italy and Spain and spanned both the acute and convalescent phases of COVID-19. The dataset comprised deeply sampled blood TCRbeta repertoires from subjects exposed to, actively infected with, or recovered from COVID-19. The samples were drawn from the first 160 participants of the ongoing ImmuneRACE study and from 950 to 1,500 subjects provided by 6 global collaborators. The repertoires were made available in a free public database intended to serve as a resource for research on the immune response to SARS-CoV-2. The material from the prospective study consisted of cDNA or gDNA derived from T cells, B-cell-depleted T cells, or PBMCs. The sample metadata nearly always contained a de-identified subject ID, COVID-19 status, age in years and sex. HLA class I and class II types, where available, came from metadata supplied by the sample provider rather than from assay-based typing.

Study-wide conclusions, independent of this receptor: How much clinical and demographic metadata was included differed by source and by participant, and the metadata was provided uncurated.

Collaborating institutions collected whole blood in K2EDTA tubes following their own protocols. For TCRbeta analysis, collaborators shipped samples as frozen whole blood, isolated PBMCs, or DNA extracted from either of those sample types. This clone appeared a few times. Its recognized antigen is unknown. The sample holds no much larger clone one base away, and base qualities are not on file. The trim is 4 bases for V and 4 bases for J, with a gap of 11 bases between the germline ends. As encoded in the germline V gene, CDR1 is SGHTS while CDR2 is YDEGEE. The CDR3 covers 13 residues, taking in both the cysteine and the phenylalanine. Kept here is only the CDR3 DNA, which spans 39 bases and is read in frame from base 1. TCRbeta CDR3 regions were amplified from genomic DNA using the immunoSEQ Assay, a bias-controlled multiplex PCR. For the original study's pipeline: Within the assay, amplification of reference gene primers was used to estimate how many nucleated cells each sample contained. To quantify the absolute abundance of each unique TCRbeta CDR3 rearrangement, sequence reads were collapsed and filtered. For each sample, productive Simpson clonality was calculated by taking the square root of Simpson's diversity index across productive rearrangements. The table was pulled from immuneACCESS by TCRdb, which kept in-frame rearrangements only. Such tables lose some clones; where checked, under half of the loss comes from unresolved V genes, and the rest has no known cause. V and J calls and clone size are those listed in that table; D and trimming were worked out from the DNA. The sample yields under 350,000 clones; roughly 90% were counted once. About 4.6% of the sample is in the top ten clones.

The V and J genes are TRBV5-8 and TRBJ1-1, with the D gene not clear enough to name. The specimen was peripheral blood. The origin of this receptor is a man aged 40-50 years with acute or convalescent COVID-19. The nucleotides are TGTGCCAGCAGCCGAGATAGAATCACTGAAGCTTTCTTT. The encoded protein is CASSRDRITEAFF. The CDR3 plus the reference TRBV5-8 and TRBJ1-1 genes for the other parts give the full variable domain: EAGVTQSPTHLIKTRGQQATLRCSPISGHTSVYWYQQALGLGLQFLLWYDEGEERNRGNFPPRFSGRQFPNYSSELNVNALELEDSALYLCASSRDRITEAFFGQGTRLTVV.